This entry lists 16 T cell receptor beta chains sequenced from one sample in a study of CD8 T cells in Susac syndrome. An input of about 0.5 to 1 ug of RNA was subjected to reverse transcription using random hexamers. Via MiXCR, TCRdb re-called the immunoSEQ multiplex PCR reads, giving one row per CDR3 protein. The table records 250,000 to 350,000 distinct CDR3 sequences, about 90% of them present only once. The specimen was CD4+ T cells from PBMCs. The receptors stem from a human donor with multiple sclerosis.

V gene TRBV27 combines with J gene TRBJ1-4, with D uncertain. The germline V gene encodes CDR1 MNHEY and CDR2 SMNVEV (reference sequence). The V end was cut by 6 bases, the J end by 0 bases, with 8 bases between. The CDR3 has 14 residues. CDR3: CASRRTATNEKLFF. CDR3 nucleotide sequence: TGTGCCAGCAGACGGACGGCAACTAATGAAAAACTGTTTTTT.

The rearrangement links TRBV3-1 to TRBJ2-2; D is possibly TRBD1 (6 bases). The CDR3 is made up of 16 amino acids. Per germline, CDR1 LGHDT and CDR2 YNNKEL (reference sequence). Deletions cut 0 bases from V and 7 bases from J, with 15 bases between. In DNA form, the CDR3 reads TGTGCCAGCAGCCAAGATAAGCTAGCAGGGGACGGGGAGCTGTTTTTT. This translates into CASSQDKLAGDGELFF.

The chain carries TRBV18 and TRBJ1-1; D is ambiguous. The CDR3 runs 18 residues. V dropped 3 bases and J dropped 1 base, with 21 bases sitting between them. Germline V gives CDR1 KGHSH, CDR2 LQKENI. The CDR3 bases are TGTGCCAGCTCACCGCCAAACGGGTACAGAGCCTCGAACACTGAAGCTTTCTTT. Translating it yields CASSPPNGYRASNTEAFF. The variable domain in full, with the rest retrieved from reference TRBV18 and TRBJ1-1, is NAGVMQNPRHLVRRRGQEARLRCSPMKGHSHVYWYRQLPEEGLKFMVYLQKENIIDESGMPKERFSAEFPKEGPSILRIQQVVRGDSAAYFCASSPPNGYRASNTEAFFGQGTRLTVV.

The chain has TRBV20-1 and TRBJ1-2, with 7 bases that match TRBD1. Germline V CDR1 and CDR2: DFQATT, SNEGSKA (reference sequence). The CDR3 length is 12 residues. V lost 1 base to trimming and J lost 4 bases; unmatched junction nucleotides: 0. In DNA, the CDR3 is TGCAGTGCTAGAGGGACAGGCTATGGCTACACCTTC. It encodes CSARGTGYGYTF.

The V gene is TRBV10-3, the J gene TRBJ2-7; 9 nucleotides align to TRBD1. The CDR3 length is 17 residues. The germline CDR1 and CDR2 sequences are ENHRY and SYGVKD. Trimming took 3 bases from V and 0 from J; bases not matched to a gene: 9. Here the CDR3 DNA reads TGTGCCATCAGTGAACAGGGGGCCGAGATGAGCTCCTACGAGCAGTACTTC. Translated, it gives CAISEQGAEMSSYEQYF.

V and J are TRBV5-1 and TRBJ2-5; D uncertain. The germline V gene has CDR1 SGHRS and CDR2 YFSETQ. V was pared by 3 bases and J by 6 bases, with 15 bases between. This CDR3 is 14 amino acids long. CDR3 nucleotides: TGCGCCAGCAGCTCTAGGGATTTAAGAAAGACCCAGTACTTC. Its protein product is CASSSRDLRKTQYF.

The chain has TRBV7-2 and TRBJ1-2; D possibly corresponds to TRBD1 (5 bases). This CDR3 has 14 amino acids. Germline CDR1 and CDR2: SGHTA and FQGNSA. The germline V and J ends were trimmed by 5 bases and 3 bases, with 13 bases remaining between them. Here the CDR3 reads CASSTGTGHYGYTF. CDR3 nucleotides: TGTGCCAGCAGCACTGGCACGGGACACTATGGCTACACCTTC.

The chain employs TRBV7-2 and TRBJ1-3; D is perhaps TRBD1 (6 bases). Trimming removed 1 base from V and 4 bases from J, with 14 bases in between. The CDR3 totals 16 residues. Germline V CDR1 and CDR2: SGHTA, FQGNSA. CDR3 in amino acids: CASSLGGGRTGNTIYF. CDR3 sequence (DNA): TGTGCCAGCAGCTTAGGCGGGGGGCGCACGGGAAACACCATATATTTT.

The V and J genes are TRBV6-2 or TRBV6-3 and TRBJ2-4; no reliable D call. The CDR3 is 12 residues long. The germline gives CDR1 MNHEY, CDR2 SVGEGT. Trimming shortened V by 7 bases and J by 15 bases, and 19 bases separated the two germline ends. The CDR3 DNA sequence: TGTGCCAGCACCATAAACGACCGTCGGATGTACTTC. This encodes CASTINDRRMYF.

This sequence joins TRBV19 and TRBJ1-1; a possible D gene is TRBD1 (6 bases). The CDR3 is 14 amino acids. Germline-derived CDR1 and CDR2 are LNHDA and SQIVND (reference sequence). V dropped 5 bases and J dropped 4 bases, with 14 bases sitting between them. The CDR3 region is CASSGGHLGTEAFF. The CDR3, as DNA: TGTGCCAGTAGTGGGGGACACCTCGGCACTGAAGCTTTCTTT.

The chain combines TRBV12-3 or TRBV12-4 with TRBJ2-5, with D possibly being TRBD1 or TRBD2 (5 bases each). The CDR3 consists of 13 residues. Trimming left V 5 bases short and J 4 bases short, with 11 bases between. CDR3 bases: TGTGCCAGCAGTGTCCAGAGGGGAGAGACCCAGTACTTC. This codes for CASSVQRGETQYF.

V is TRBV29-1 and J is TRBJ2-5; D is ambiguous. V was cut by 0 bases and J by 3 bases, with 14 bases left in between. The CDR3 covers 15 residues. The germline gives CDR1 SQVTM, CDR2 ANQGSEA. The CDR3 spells CSVEDQVMEKETQYF. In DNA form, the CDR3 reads TGCAGCGTTGAAGATCAGGTCATGGAAAAAGAGACCCAGTACTTC.

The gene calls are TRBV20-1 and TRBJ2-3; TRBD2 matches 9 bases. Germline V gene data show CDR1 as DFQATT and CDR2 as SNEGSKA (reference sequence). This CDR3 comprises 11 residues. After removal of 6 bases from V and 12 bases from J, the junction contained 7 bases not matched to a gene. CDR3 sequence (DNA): TGCAGTGCCAATAGCGGGAGTCCCCAGTATTTT. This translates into CSANSGSPQYF.

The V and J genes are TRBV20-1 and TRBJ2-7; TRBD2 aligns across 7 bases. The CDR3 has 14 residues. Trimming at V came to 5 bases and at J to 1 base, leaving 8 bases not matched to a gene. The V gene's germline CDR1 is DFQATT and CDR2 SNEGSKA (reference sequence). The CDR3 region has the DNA TGCAGTGCTCAGCACAGCGGGACGTCCTACGAGCAGTACTTC. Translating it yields CSAQHSGTSYEQYF.

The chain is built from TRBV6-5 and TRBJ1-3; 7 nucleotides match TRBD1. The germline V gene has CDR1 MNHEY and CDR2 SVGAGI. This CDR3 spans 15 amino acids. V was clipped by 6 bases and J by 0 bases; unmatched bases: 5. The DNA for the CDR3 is TGTGCCAGCAGCCGCGACAGGGACTCTGGAAACACCATATATTTT. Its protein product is CASSRDRDSGNTIYF.

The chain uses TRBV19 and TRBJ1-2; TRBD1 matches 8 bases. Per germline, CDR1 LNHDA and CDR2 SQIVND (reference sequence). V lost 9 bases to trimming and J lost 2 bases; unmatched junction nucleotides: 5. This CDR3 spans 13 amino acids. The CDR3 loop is CASGTGVNYGYTF. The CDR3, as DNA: TGTGCCAGCGGGACAGGAGTAAACTATGGCTACACCTTC.